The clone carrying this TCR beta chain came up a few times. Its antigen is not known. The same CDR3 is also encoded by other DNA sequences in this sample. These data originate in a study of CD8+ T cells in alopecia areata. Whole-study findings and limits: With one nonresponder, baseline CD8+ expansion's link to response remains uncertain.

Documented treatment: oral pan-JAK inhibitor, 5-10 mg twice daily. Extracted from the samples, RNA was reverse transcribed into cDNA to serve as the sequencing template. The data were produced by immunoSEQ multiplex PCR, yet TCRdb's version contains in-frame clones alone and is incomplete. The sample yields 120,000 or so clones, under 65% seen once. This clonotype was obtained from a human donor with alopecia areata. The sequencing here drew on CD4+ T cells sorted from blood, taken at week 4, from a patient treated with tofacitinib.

The CDR3 spells CATSRDSQETQYF. The CDR3 nucleotides are TGTGCCACCAGCCGGGACAGCCAAGAGACCCAGTACTTC. J is TRBJ2-5 and V is TRBV15; 7 nucleotides line up with TRBD1. Germline V gene data show CDR1 as LNHNV and CDR2 as YYDKDF (reference sequence). The CDR3 is made up of 13 amino acids. V lost 5 bases and J lost 1; bases outside the gene matches: 1.